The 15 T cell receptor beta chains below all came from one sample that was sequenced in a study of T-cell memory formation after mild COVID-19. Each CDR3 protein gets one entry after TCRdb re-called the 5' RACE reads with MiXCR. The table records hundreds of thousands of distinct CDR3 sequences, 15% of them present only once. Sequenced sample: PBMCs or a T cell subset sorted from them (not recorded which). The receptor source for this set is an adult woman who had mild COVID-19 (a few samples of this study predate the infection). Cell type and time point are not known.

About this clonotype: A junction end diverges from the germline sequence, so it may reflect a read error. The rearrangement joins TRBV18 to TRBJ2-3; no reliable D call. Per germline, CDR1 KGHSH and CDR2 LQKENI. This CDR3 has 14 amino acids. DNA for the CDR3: TGTGCCAGCGCACCACGGACCGAGGCAGATACGCAGTATTTT. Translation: CASAPRTEADTQYF.

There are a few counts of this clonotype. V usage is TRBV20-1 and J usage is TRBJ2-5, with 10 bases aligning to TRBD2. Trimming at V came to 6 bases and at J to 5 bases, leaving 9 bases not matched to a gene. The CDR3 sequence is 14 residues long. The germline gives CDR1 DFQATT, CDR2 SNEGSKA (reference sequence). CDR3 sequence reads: CSAKRGGRGETQYF. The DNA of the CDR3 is TGCAGTGCAAAGCGGGGGGGCCGAGGGGAGACCCAGTACTTC.

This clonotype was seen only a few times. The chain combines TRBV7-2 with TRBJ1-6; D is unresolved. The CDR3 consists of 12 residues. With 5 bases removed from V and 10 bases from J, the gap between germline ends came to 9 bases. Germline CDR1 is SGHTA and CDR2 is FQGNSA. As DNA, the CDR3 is TGTGCCAGCAGCCCGTTCTTATCACCCCTCCACTTT. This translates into CASSPFLSPLHF.

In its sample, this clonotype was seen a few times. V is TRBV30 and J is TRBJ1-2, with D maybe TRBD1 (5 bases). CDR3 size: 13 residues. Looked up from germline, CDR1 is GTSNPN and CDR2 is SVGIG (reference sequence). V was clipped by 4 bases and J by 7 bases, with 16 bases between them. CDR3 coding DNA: TGTGCCTGGACCCCTTATGGGGGGTTTGGCTACACCTTC. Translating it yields CAWTPYGGFGYTF.

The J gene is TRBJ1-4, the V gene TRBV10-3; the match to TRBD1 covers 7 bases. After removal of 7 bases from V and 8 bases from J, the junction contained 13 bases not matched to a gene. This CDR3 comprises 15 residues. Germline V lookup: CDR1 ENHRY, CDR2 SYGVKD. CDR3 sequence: CAIKGSQGRSEKLFF. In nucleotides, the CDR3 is TGTGCCATCAAGGGGTCACAGGGGCGGTCGGAAAAACTGTTTTTT.

Here the CDR3 DNA reads TGTGCCAGCAGCGTGGGGACTAGCGTCTCCTACAATGAGCAGTTCTTC. Translation: CASSVGTSVSYNEQFF. The rearrangement uses TRBV9 and TRBJ2-1, with 10 nucleotides matching TRBD2. The CDR3 sequence is 16 residues long. The V segment lost 2 bases and the J segment 0 bases; nucleotides outside the gene matches: 2. Looked up from germline, CDR1 is SGDLS and CDR2 is YYNGEE.

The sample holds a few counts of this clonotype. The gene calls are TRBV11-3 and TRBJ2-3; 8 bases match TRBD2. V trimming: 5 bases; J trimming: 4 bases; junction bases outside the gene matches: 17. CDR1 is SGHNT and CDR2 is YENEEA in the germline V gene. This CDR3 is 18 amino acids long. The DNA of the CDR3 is TGTGCCAGCAGCCCGATGACACCGGGACTAGAAACCGCAGATACGCAGTATTTT. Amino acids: CASSPMTPGLETADTQYF.

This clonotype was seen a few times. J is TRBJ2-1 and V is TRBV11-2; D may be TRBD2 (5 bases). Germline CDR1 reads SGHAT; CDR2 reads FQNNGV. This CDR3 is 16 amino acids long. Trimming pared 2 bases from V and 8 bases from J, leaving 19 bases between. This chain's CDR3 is CASSLSANGMSDEQFF. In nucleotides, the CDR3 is TGTGCCAGCAGCTTATCGGCTAACGGGATGTCGGATGAGCAGTTCTTC.

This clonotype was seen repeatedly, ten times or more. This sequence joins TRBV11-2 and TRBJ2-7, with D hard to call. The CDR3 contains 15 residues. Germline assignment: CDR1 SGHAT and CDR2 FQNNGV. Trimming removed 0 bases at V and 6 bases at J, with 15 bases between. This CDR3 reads CASSLEPLDHSEQYF. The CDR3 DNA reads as TGTGCCAGCAGCTTAGAGCCCTTGGACCATTCCGAGCAGTACTTC. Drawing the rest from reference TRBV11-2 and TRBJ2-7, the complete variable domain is EAGVAQSPRYKIIEKRQSVAFWCNPISGHATLYWYQQILGQGPKLLIQFQNNGVVDDSQLPKDRFSAERLKGVDSTLKIQPAKLEDSAVYLCASSLEPLDHSEQYFGPGTRLTVT.

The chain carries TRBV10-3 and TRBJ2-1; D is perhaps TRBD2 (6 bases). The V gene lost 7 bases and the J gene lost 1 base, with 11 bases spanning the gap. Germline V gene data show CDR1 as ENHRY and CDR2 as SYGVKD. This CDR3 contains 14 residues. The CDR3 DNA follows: TGTGCCATCATGGGGGGAGTATCCTACAATGAGCAGTTCTTC. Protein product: CAIMGGVSYNEQFF.

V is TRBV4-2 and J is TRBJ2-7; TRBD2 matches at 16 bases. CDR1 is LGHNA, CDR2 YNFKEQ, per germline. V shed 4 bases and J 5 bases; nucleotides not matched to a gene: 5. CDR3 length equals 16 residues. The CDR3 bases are TGTGCCAGCAGCCCCCTCGGGACTAGCGGGGGGGACGAGCAGTACTTC. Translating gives CASSPLGTSGGDEQYF.

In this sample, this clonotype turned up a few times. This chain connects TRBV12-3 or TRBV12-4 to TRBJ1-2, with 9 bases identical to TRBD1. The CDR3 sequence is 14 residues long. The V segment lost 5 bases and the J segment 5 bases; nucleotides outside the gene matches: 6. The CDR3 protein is CASSQRDRVYGYTF. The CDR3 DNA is TGTGCCAGCAGTCAACGGGACAGGGTTTATGGCTACACCTTC.

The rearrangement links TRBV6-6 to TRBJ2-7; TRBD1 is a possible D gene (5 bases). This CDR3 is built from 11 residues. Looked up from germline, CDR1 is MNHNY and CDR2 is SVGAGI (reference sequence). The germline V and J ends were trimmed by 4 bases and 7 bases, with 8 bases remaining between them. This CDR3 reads CASSFRTEQYF. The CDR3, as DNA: TGTGCCAGCAGTTTCAGGACAGAGCAGTACTTC.

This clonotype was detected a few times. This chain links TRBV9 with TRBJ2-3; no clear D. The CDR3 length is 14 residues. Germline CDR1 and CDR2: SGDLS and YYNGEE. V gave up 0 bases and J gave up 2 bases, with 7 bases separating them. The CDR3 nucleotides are TGTGCCAGCAGCGTAGGCTATCTCACAGATACGCAGTATTTT. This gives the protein CASSVGYLTDTQYF.

CDR3 loop: CASSHRDSTDTQYF. CDR3 nucleotide sequence: TGTGCCAGCAGCCACAGGGATAGCACAGATACGCAGTATTTT. This chain uses TRBV6-5 with TRBJ2-3; a possible D gene is TRBD1 (6 bases). The CDR3 length is 14 residues. Trimming shortened V by 6 bases and J by 0 bases, and 10 bases separated the two germline ends. Germline CDR1 is MNHEY and CDR2 is SVGAGI.